This TCR beta chain was documented in a study of OX40 agonist ivuxolimab in advanced cancers. Study-wide background: The diagnoses of dose-escalation patients were hepatocellular carcinoma, melanoma, renal cell or head and neck cancer.

TCRdb's table, derived via immunoSEQ multiplex PCR, lists solely in-frame clones and lacks some. Found here are 99,000 or so clones, about 96% of them singletons; the top ten hold around 2%. CDR1 and CDR2 (germline): MNHEY, SVGAGI. V shed 2 bases and J shed 2 bases, with 7 bases lying between them. This CDR3 has 13 residues. Sequencing used CD4+ or CD8+ T cells sorted from blood, obtained in a trial of the OX40 agonist ivuxolimab. The chain uses TRBV6-5 and TRBJ2-7, with no clear D. This sequence was found in an adult with an advanced solid tumor such as melanoma, head and neck, liver or kidney cancer. The CDR3: CASSYAYTYEQYF. CDR3 DNA: TGTGCCAGCAGTTACGCTTACACCTACGAGCAGTACTTC.